One sample yielded the 24 T cell receptor beta chains listed below, sequenced in a study of Tregs in tolerant kidney transplant recipients. Profiled with immunoSEQ multiplex PCR; TCRdb holds only in-frame clones, not every one. Among some 64,000 clones listed, roughly 98% were seen once. The sequenced sample was Tregs from blood, obtained before the transplant. Receptors originate from a human donor who received a combined kidney and bone marrow transplant.

The chain uses TRBV5-1 and TRBJ2-3; a possible D gene is TRBD2 (6 bases). Germline V gene data show CDR1 as SGHRS and CDR2 as YFSETQ. The CDR3 runs 15 residues. The V gene lost 6 bases and the J gene lost 7 bases, with 21 bases spanning the gap. In DNA, the CDR3 is TGCGCCAGCACCTCCAGGGCCTCGGGAGAGAATACGCAGTATTTT. Protein product: CASTSRASGENTQYF.

The chain combines TRBV5-1 with TRBJ1-6; no firm D call. CDR3 length: 16 amino acids. The germline V and J ends were trimmed by 0 bases and 7 bases, with 14 bases remaining between them. Germline lookup yields CDR1 SGHRS and CDR2 YFSETQ. The DNA of the CDR3 is TGCGCCAGCAGCTTGGACCTACAGAGGAGGAATTCACCCCTCCACTTT. It is translated as CASSLDLQRRNSPLHF.

V and J are TRBV28 and TRBJ2-1; the D is unclear. The germline V and J ends were trimmed by 5 bases and 5 bases, with 4 bases remaining between them. CDR3 length: 11 residues. Germline V gives CDR1 MDHEN, CDR2 SYDVKM. For the CDR3, the DNA is TGTGCCAGCAGTCTCCACAATGAGCAGTTCTTC. It translates to CASSLHNEQFF.

The gene calls are TRBV19 and TRBJ1-2, with TRBD1 matching over 7 bases. This CDR3 comprises 11 residues. Trimming removed 10 bases from V and 8 bases from J; junction bases left unmatched: 7. Germline V lookup: CDR1 LNHDA, CDR2 SQIVND (reference sequence). CDR3 bases: TGTGCCACAAGACAGGGTTGGGGCTACACCTTC. Encoded protein: CATRQGWGYTF.

This chain uses TRBV29-1 with TRBJ2-3; the match to TRBD2 covers 9 bases. V gave up 0 bases and J gave up 3 bases; unmatched junction bases: 7. The CDR3 has 16 amino acids. The germline V gene encodes CDR1 SQVTM and CDR2 ANQGSEA. CDR3: CSVEDLASGVTDTQYF. Written as DNA, the CDR3 is TGCAGCGTTGAAGATCTGGCTAGCGGGGTGACAGATACGCAGTATTTT.

The J gene is TRBJ2-3, the V gene TRBV7-9, with a possible D match to TRBD2 (6 bases). The CDR3 contains 17 residues. V lost 4 bases, J lost 2 bases, and 19 bases lay in between. Germline loops: CDR1 SEHNR, CDR2 FQNEAQ (reference sequence). The CDR3 reads CASSSTFLAESTDTQYF. In DNA form, the CDR3 reads TGTGCCAGCAGCTCAACTTTCTTAGCGGAGTCCACAGATACGCAGTATTTT.

The V and J genes are TRBV14 and TRBJ2-1, with TRBD1 identical over 7 bases. With V trimmed by 3 bases and J by 9 bases, 8 bases remained unmatched. The CDR3 length is 14 residues. CDR1 is SGHDN, CDR2 FVKESK, per germline. This chain's CDR3 is CASSQDRLSGEQFF. In DNA form, the CDR3 reads TGTGCCAGCAGCCAGGACAGGTTATCCGGTGAGCAGTTCTTC.

The chain employs TRBV30 and TRBJ2-2; 8 nucleotides line up with TRBD2. V shed 3 bases and J 6 bases; nucleotides not matched to a gene: 9. Germline CDR1 reads GTSNPN; CDR2 reads SVGIG (reference sequence). This CDR3 is 15 amino acids long. CDR3 coding DNA: TGTGCCTGGAGCCCCTGGGCGGGGGGATCCGGGGAGCTGTTTTTT. This translates into CAWSPWAGGSGELFF. The entire variable domain, with the rest obtained from reference TRBV30 and TRBJ2-2, is as follows: SQTIHQWPATLVQPVGSPLSLECTVEGTSNPNLYWYRQAAGRGLQLLFYSVGIGQISSEVPQNLSASRPQDRQFILSSKKLLLSDSGFYLCAWSPWAGGSGELFFGEGSRLTVL.

The V gene is TRBV5-1, the J gene TRBJ2-5; D remains ambiguous. V dropped 3 bases and J dropped 2 bases, with 2 bases sitting between them. Germline assignment: CDR1 SGHRS and CDR2 YFSETQ. The CDR3 length is 11 residues. The CDR3 sequence is CASSSQETQYF. CDR3 in DNA: TGCGCCAGCAGCTCGCAAGAGACCCAGTACTTC. The variable domain in full, with the rest retrieved from reference TRBV5-1 and TRBJ2-5, is KAGVTQTPRYLIKTRGQQVTLSCSPISGHRSVSWYQQTPGQGLQFLFEYFSETQRNKGNFPGRFSGRQFSNSRSEMNVSTLELGDSALYLCASSSQETQYFGPGTRLLVL.

V and J are TRBV23-1 and TRBJ2-7; the match to TRBD1 covers 9 bases. TRBV23-1 carries the ORF label, with uncertain function. The J segment lost 1 base and the V segment lost 0 bases, leaving 4 bases of the junction unmatched. The CDR3 sequence is 16 residues long. CDR3 in DNA: TGCGCCAGCAGTCAATCCAGGGACAGGGTTTCCTACGAGCAGTACTTC. This translates into CASSQSRDRVSYEQYF.

The chain couples TRBV5-1 to TRBJ2-5; 8 positions match TRBD2. V lost 6 bases, J lost 6 bases, and 4 bases stayed unmatched. Germline lookup yields CDR1 SGHRS and CDR2 YFSETQ. This CDR3 contains 12 residues. The CDR3 loop reads CASNREGKTQYF. The CDR3 coding sequence is TGCGCCAGCAACCGGGAGGGGAAGACCCAGTACTTC.

The chain joins TRBV15 to TRBJ1-1; 7 positions agree with TRBD1. The CDR3 has 15 residues. Germline V gives CDR1 LNHNV, CDR2 YYDKDF (reference sequence). The V and J ends lost 6 bases and 7 bases, in that order; junction bases with no gene match: 14. This CDR3 is CATSFLGGFTGEAFF. The CDR3 coding sequence is TGTGCCACCAGTTTTTTAGGGGGCTTTACAGGTGAAGCTTTCTTT.

The V gene is TRBV2, the J gene TRBJ2-7, with D maybe TRBD2 (5 bases). The length of the CDR3 is 11 residues. Trimming shortened V by 10 bases and J by 6 bases, and 13 bases separated the two germline ends. Per germline, CDR1 SNHLY and CDR2 FYNNEI. This CDR3 reads CAIHKRTEQYF. CDR3 bases: TGTGCCATCCACAAGCGGACCGAGCAGTACTTC.

V usage is TRBV6-5 and J usage is TRBJ2-1, with 9 bases aligning to TRBD1. V lost 6 bases to trimming and J lost 11 bases; unmatched junction nucleotides: 14. There are 15 residues in the CDR3. CDR1 is MNHEY and CDR2 is SVGAGI in the germline V gene. CDR3 in DNA: TGTGCCAGCAGCCATGGGACAGGGAGACAATTTAAGCAGTTCTTC. Its protein is CASSHGTGRQFKQFF.

This chain links TRBV7-2 with TRBJ2-3; D is uncertain. The CDR3 length is 15 residues. The V gene lost 2 bases and the J gene lost 2 bases, with 11 bases spanning the gap. CDR1 and CDR2 (germline): SGHTA, FQGNSA. The CDR3 sequence is CASSLMLANTDTQYF. For the CDR3, the DNA is TGTGCCAGCAGCTTAATGCTGGCCAACACAGATACGCAGTATTTT.

Only one count was recorded for this clone. The chain combines TRBV30 with TRBJ2-5; no clear D. V lost 1 base, J lost 0 bases, and 6 bases lay in between. Germline loops: CDR1 GTSNPN, CDR2 SVGIG (reference sequence). The CDR3 has 13 residues. The CDR3 loop is CAWSGLDQETQYF. The CDR3 coding sequence is TGTGCCTGGAGTGGGCTAGACCAAGAGACCCAGTACTTC.

The chain recombines TRBV7-3 with TRBJ2-3, with 7 bases lining up with TRBD1. Trimming took 4 bases from V and 1 from J; bases not matched to a gene: 8. The length of the CDR3 is 16 residues. CDR1 and CDR2 (germline): SGHTA, FQGTGA. CDR3 region: CASSYRGRDGTDTQYF. CDR3 nucleotides: TGTGCCAGCAGCTACAGGGGACGTGATGGCACAGATACGCAGTATTTT.

The chain carries TRBV12-5 and TRBJ2-7, with 7 nucleotides matching TRBD2. V dropped 3 bases and J dropped 1; count of bases not matched to a gene: 9. The CDR3 is made up of 16 amino acids. The germline V gene has CDR1 LGHNT and CDR2 FRNRAP. The CDR3 region is CASGFTTSLTSYEQYF. DNA of the CDR3: TGTGCTAGTGGTTTTACGACTAGCCTCACTTCCTACGAGCAGTACTTC.

The chain has TRBV10-2 and TRBJ1-4; 10 nucleotides agree with TRBD1. Per germline, CDR1 WSHSY and CDR2 SAAADI. V gave up 2 bases and J gave up 3 bases; unmatched junction bases: 0. This CDR3 has 15 amino acids. CDR3 sequence reads: CASSEGQGANEKLFF. The CDR3 DNA follows: TGCGCCAGCAGTGAGGGACAGGGGGCTAATGAAAAACTGTTTTTT.

The V gene is TRBV10-3, the J gene TRBJ1-1; D call uncertain. In germline, CDR1 is ENHRY, CDR2 SYGVKD. Trimming shortened V by 11 bases and J by 7 bases, and 20 bases separated the two germline ends. The CDR3 consists of 13 residues. As DNA, the CDR3 is TGTGCCGCCCTTAGTACTACGAAACTTGAAGCTTTCTTT. It is translated as CAALSTTKLEAFF.

The V and J genes are TRBV4-2 and TRBJ1-2; D possibly corresponds to TRBD1 (6 bases). Between the trimmed V and J ends, which lost 4 bases and 4 bases, there was a span of 13 bases. The CDR3 length is 14 residues. Germline-derived CDR1 and CDR2 are LGHNA and YNFKEQ. DNA of the CDR3: TGTGCCAGCAGCCGGGCGACAGGACTCTATGGCTACACCTTC. Translation: CASSRATGLYGYTF.

The chain joins TRBV29-1 to TRBJ2-1; possible D gene TRBD2, 5 bases. In germline, CDR1 is SQVTM, CDR2 ANQGSEA. This CDR3 region has 13 residues. V lost 2 bases and J 8 bases, leaving 13 bases between the germline ends. CDR3 bases: TGCAGCGTTGAAATAGACTACCCCTATGAGCAGTTCTTC. This encodes CSVEIDYPYEQFF.

This clone has only one observation. V and J are TRBV5-6 and TRBJ2-7; unclear D gene. Trimming shortened V by 4 bases and J by 6 bases, and 20 bases separated the two germline ends. Germline V gives CDR1 SGHDT, CDR2 YYEEEE. This CDR3 comprises 15 residues. DNA of the CDR3: TGTGCCAGCAGCGTCAGACCGCGACTCGACGGCGAGCAGTACTTC. It is translated as CASSVRPRLDGEQYF.

The sample holds one count of this clone. The V gene is TRBV7-2, the J gene TRBJ2-7, with TRBD2 matching over 14 bases. V shed 5 bases and J 3 bases; nucleotides not matched to a gene: 9. CDR3 length equals 17 residues. The germline gives CDR1 SGHTA, CDR2 FQGNSA. The chain's CDR3 is CASSLGLAGASNYEQYF. CDR3 DNA sequence: TGTGCCAGCAGCCTGGGACTAGCGGGGGCCTCCAACTACGAGCAGTACTTC.